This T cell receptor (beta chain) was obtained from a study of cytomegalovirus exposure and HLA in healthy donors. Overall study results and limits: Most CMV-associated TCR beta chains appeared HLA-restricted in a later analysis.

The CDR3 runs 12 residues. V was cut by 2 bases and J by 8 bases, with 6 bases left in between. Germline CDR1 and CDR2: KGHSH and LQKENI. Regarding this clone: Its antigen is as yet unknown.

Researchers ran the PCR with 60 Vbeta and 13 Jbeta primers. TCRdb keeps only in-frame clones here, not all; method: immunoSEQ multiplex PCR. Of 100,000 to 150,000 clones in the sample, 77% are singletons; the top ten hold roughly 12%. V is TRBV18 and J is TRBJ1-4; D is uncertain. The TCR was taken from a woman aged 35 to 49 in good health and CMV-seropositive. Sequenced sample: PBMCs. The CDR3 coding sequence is TGTGCCAGCTCACCATCAAGCGAAAAACTGTTTTTT. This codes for CASSPSSEKLFF.